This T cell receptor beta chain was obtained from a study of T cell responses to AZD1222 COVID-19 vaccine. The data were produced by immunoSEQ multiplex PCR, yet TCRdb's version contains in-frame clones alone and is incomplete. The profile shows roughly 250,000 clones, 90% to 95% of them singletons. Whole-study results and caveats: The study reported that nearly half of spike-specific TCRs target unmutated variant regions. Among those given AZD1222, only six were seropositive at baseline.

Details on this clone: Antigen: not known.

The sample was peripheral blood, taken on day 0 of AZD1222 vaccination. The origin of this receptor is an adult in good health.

CDR3 in DNA: TGTGCCAGCAGTGAAGCTCTTCGGACTAGCGGGCAGTTCTTC. This translates into CASSEALRTSGQFF. The V gene is TRBV2, the J gene TRBJ2-1; 10 bases fit TRBD2. The CDR3 loop spans 14 amino acids. Per germline, CDR1 SNHLY and CDR2 FYNNEI. V was clipped by 0 bases and J by 12 bases; unmatched bases: 5. Based on the CDR3 plus reference TRBV2 and TRBJ2-1, the full variable domain is EPEVTQTPSHQVTQMGQEVILRCVPISNHLYFYWYRQILGQKVEFLVSFYNNEISEKSEIFDDQFSVERPDGSNFTLKIRSTKLEDSAMYFCASSEALRTSGQFFGPGTRLTVL.